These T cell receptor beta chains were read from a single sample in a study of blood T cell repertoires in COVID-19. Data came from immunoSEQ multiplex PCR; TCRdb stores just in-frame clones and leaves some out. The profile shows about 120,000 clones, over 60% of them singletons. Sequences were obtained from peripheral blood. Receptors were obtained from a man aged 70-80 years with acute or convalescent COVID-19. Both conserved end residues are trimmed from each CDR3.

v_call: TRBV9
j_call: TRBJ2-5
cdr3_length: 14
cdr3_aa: ASSVNGITGEETQY

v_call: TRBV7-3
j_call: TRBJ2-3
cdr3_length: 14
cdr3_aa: ASSFTSGGSPDTQY

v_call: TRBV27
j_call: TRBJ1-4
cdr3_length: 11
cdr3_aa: ASTRATNEKLF

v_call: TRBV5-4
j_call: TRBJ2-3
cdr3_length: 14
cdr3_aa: ASSLVAGGPTDTQY

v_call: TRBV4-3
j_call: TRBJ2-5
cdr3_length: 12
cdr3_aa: ASSLLPGGGTQY

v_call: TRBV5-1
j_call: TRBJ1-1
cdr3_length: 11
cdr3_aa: ASSGQMNTEAF

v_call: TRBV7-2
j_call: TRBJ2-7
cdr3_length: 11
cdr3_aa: ASSHERGNEQY

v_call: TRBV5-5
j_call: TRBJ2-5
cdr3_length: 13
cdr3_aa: ASSLGLAESSAQY

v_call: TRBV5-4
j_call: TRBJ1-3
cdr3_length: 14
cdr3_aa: ASSLEAGSSGNTIY

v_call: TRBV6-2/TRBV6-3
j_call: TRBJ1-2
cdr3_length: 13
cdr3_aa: ASSYSNPGAQGYT

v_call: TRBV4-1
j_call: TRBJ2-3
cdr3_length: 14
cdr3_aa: ATRQLYLASTDTQY

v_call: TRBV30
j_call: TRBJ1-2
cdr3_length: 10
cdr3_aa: AWSGGFYGYT

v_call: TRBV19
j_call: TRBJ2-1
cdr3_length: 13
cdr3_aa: ASSIAREGRNEQF

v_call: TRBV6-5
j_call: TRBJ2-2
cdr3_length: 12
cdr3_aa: ASRTPPNTGELF

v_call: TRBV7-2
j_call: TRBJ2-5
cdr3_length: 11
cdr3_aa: ASSARTEETQY

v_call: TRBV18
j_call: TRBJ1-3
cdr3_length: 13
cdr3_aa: ASSRGPGAGNTIY

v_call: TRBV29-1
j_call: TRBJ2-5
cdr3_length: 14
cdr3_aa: SVAKSGFPGEETQY

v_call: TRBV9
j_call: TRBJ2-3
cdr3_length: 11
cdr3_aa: ASSVGLADTQY

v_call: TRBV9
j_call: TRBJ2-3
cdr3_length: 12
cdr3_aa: ASSPPQSPNTQY

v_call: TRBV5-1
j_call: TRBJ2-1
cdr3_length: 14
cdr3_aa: ASSFRTSGTYNEQF

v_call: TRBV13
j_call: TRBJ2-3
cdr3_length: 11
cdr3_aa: ASSRVAQDTQY

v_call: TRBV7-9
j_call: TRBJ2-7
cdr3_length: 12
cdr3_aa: ASSVVSGAYEQY

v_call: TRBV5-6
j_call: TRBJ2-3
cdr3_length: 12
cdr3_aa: ASKDAGGTDTQY

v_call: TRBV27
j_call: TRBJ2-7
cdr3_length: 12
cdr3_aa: ASSLPGESYEQY

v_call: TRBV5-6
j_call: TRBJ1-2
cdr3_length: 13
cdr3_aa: ASSLRGGSGDGYT

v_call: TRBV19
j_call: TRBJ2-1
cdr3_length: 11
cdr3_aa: ASSINGYNEQF